Below are 25 T cell receptor beta chains sequenced from a single sample in a study of beta chain features in type 1 diabetes. The study reverse transcribed the entire isolated RNA, so it sequenced expressed TCRB transcripts. Measured with immunoSEQ multiplex PCR; TCRdb has only the in-frame clones, and not every one. The table includes about 140,000 clones, roughly 10% detected once. The specimen sequenced was central memory CD4+ T cells from blood. All receptors come from a woman aged 35 to 49 in good health.

The chain has TRBV18 and TRBJ1-2; maybe TRBD1 (5 bases). The length of the CDR3 is 19 residues. V was clipped by 1 base and J by 2 bases, with 23 bases between them. Per germline, CDR1 KGHSH and CDR2 LQKENI. DNA of the CDR3: TGTGCCAGCTCACCACTAAACACTGTTGCCGGGACTGAGAACTATGGCTACACCTTC. This translates into CASSPLNTVAGTENYGYTF.

This chain joins TRBV7-6 and TRBJ2-3, with TRBD1 as a possible D gene (6 bases). The CDR3 has 15 residues. Trimming shortened V by 1 base and J by 1 base, and 9 bases separated the two germline ends. The germline V gene encodes CDR1 SGHVS and CDR2 FNYEAQ. The CDR3 sequence: CASSLGGGRTDTQYF. For the CDR3, the DNA is TGTGCCAGCAGCTTAGGAGGGGGACGCACAGATACGCAGTATTTT.

This clone occurred a few times. The chain joins TRBV4-3 to TRBJ1-4; a weak D match, TRBD1 (5 bases). V lost 3 bases to trimming and J lost 7 bases, with 18 bases between them. The CDR3 is 16 amino acids. CDR1 is LGHNA, CDR2 YSLEER, per germline. The CDR3 here is CASSQDQGVRGEKLFF. The CDR3, as DNA: TGCGCCAGCAGCCAGGACCAAGGGGTACGCGGTGAAAAACTGTTTTTT.

This clone has more than one count but fewer than ten. V and J are TRBV5-1 and TRBJ1-2, with 7 bases that match TRBD1. V gave up 0 bases and J gave up 6 bases; unmatched junction bases: 8. The length of the CDR3 is 15 residues. The germline gives CDR1 SGHRS, CDR2 YFSETQ. CDR3 loop: CASSLDRDRGNGYTF. The CDR3, as DNA: TGCGCCAGCAGCTTGGACCGGGACAGAGGGAATGGCTACACCTTC.

V is TRBV23-1 and J is TRBJ2-7; D unresolved. TRBV23-1 is an open reading frame whose function is uncertain. V lost 8 bases to trimming and J lost 5 bases, with 19 bases between them. This CDR3 region has 14 residues. Here the CDR3 DNA reads TGCGCCAGCTCTCAAGAAGCTTTTCTCCACGAGCAGTACTTC. This encodes CASSQEAFLHEQYF.

There are a few counts of this clone. The chain has TRBV11-3 and TRBJ2-3, with 7 bases aligning to TRBD2. Germline V CDR1 and CDR2: SGHNT, YENEEA. J lost 9 bases, V lost 0 bases, and 3 bases had no gene match. The CDR3 runs to 13 residues. As DNA, the CDR3 is TGTGCCAGCAGCTTAGATCGGGGGGACACGCAGTATTTT. This gives the protein CASSLDRGDTQYF.

This chain connects TRBV5-4 to TRBJ2-3; TRBD2 matches at 14 bases. Germline V lookup: CDR1 SGHNT, CDR2 YYREEE (reference sequence). Trimming at V came to 3 bases and at J to 2 bases, leaving 2 bases not matched to a gene. The CDR3 sequence is 16 residues long. CDR3: CASSSGLAGVTDTQYF. As DNA, the CDR3 is TGTGCCAGCAGCTCGGGACTAGCGGGGGTCACAGATACGCAGTATTTT. Filled out from reference TRBV5-4 and TRBJ2-3, the complete variable domain reads ETGVTQSPTHLIKTRGQQVTLRCSSQSGHNTVSWYQQALGQGPQFIFQYYREEENGRGNFPPRFSGLQFPNYSSELNVNALELDDSALYLCASSSGLAGVTDTQYFGPGTRLTVL.

This clone has a handful of counts. This chain joins TRBV7-8 and TRBJ2-7; TRBD2 matches 13 bases. There are 17 residues in the CDR3. Germline V CDR1 and CDR2: SGHVS, FQNEAQ. V gave up 3 bases and J gave up 6 bases; unmatched junction bases: 11. As DNA, the CDR3 is TGTGCCAGCAGCTTTGGGACTAGCGGGGCCCCGACATCCGAGCAGTACTTC. This encodes CASSFGTSGAPTSEQYF.

This clone has a handful of counts. The chain recombines TRBV2 with TRBJ2-3; 9 bases match TRBD2. The CDR3 extends over 14 amino acids. V was clipped by 7 bases and J by 6 bases; unmatched bases: 8. In germline, CDR1 is SNHLY, CDR2 FYNNEI. The CDR3 is CASISGGISDTQYF. CDR3 nucleotides: TGTGCCAGCATTAGCGGGGGAATATCTGATACGCAGTATTTT.

This clone was counted between two and nine times. The chain recombines TRBV7-2 with TRBJ2-1; 9 bases agree with TRBD2. Germline CDR1 reads SGHTA; CDR2 reads FQGNSA. The CDR3 sequence is 14 residues long. V dropped 5 bases and J dropped 9; count of bases not matched to a gene: 8. CDR3 sequence: CASSPLAGVGEQFF. The CDR3 DNA reads as TGTGCCAGCAGCCCCTTAGCGGGGGTGGGTGAGCAGTTCTTC.

The CDR3 here is CASSSFQETQYF. The CDR3 DNA reads as TGCGCCAGCAGCAGCTTCCAAGAGACCCAGTACTTC. The genes are TRBV5-1 and TRBJ2-5; no definite D call. Deletions cut 4 bases from V and 1 base from J, with 5 bases between. CDR1 SGHRS and CDR2 YFSETQ come from the germline V gene. This CDR3 comprises 12 residues.

This clone was counted between two and nine times. The V gene is TRBV9, the J gene TRBJ1-2; 8 bases agree with TRBD1. Germline values: CDR1 SGDLS, CDR2 YYNGEE. With V trimmed by 3 bases and J by 8 bases, 9 bases remained unmatched. CDR3 size: 14 residues. CDR3 sequence reads: CASSAADRVGGYTF. CDR3 DNA sequence: TGTGCCAGCAGCGCCGCGGACAGGGTCGGGGGCTACACCTTC.

The V and J genes are TRBV11-2 and TRBJ2-6, with D unresolved. Deletions cut 4 bases from V and 2 bases from J, with 15 bases between. CDR3 length equals 17 residues. Looked up from germline, CDR1 is SGHAT and CDR2 is FQNNGV. CDR3 amino acids: CASSSRRVVAGANVLTF. Written as DNA, the CDR3 is TGTGCCAGCAGCTCTAGACGCGTCGTCGCTGGGGCCAACGTCCTGACTTTC.

The rearrangement joins TRBV2 to TRBJ2-7; 7 nucleotides match TRBD1. Germline CDR1 and CDR2: SNHLY and FYNNEI. This CDR3 spans 14 amino acids. V dropped 10 bases and J dropped 0; count of bases not matched to a gene: 9. Written as DNA, the CDR3 is TGTGCCAACCGACAGGGTTTGGGCTCCTACGAGCAGTACTTC. It encodes CANRQGLGSYEQYF.

This clone was seen only a few times. The chain combines TRBV10-3 with TRBJ2-5, with D unclear. CDR1 is ENHRY and CDR2 is SYGVKD in the germline V gene. V was pared by 2 bases and J by 4 bases, with 8 bases between. The CDR3 runs 13 residues. The CDR3 DNA reads as TGTGCCATCAGTGAGACGACGGGAGAGACCCAGTACTTC. Its translation: CAISETTGETQYF.

V and J are TRBV6-5 and TRBJ2-7; the match to TRBD2 covers 7 bases. V gave up 7 bases and J gave up 7 bases; unmatched junction bases: 7. This CDR3 spans 12 amino acids. Germline CDR1 reads MNHEY; CDR2 reads SVGAGI. The CDR3 nucleotides are TGTGCCAGCACCCGATGGGGGGGGGAGCAGTACTTC. Translated, it gives CASTRWGGEQYF.

This clone occurred a few times. The chain combines TRBV4-1 with TRBJ1-5; no definite D call. This CDR3 spans 15 amino acids. The V end was cut by 0 bases, the J end by 4 bases, with 10 bases between. Germline V gene lookup returns CDR1 MGHRA and CDR2 YSYEKL. Here the CDR3 DNA reads TGCGCCAGCAGCCAAGATAACGCAGGAAATCAGCCCCAGCATTTT. This translates into CASSQDNAGNQPQHF.

The CDR3 region is CASSPIWTEKDGYTF. CDR3 DNA sequence: TGTGCCAGCAGCCCAATCTGGACAGAAAAGGATGGCTACACCTTC. The rearrangement joins TRBV5-6 to TRBJ1-2; tentatively, D is TRBD1 (6 bases). Germline-derived CDR1 and CDR2 are SGHDT and YYEEEE. Trimming removed 4 bases from V and 6 bases from J, with 19 bases in between. The CDR3 is made up of 15 amino acids. The full variable domain, with the rest looked up from reference TRBV5-6 and TRBJ1-2, is DAGVTQSPTHLIKTRGQQVTLRCSPKSGHDTVSWYQQALGQGPQFIFQYYEEEERQRGNFPDRFSGHQFPNYSSELNVNALLLGDSALYLCASSPIWTEKDGYTFGSGTRLTVV.

This clone was seen many times. This chain links TRBV5-6 with TRBJ2-1; weak D call: TRBD1 (5 bases). Germline V gene sequence: CDR1 SGHDT, CDR2 YYEEEE. The CDR3 is 15 residues long. V lost 0 bases and J lost 0, with 7 bases in between. This CDR3 is CASSLEGASYNEQFF. The CDR3 DNA reads TGTGCCAGCAGCTTGGAAGGGGCCTCCTACAATGAGCAGTTCTTC.

In this sample, this clone turned up a few times. The chain carries TRBV6-6 and TRBJ2-5; tentatively, D is TRBD2 (5 bases). Between the trimmed V and J ends, which lost 4 bases and 4 bases, there was a span of 7 bases. The CDR3 extends over 12 amino acids. CDR1 is MNHNY, CDR2 SVGAGI, per germline (reference sequence). CDR3 in amino acids: CASSLAIETQYF. CDR3 coding DNA: TGTGCCAGCAGTTTAGCGATAGAGACCCAGTACTTC.

This clone was counted between two and nine times. This sequence joins TRBV29-1 and TRBJ2-3, with TRBD2 identical over 8 bases. This CDR3 comprises 16 residues. Germline V CDR1 and CDR2: SQVTM, ANQGSEA. V lost 1 base to trimming and J lost 2 bases; unmatched junction nucleotides: 8. The CDR3 DNA follows: TGCAGCGTTGAAGTCCCTAAGGGACTAGACACAGATACGCAGTATTTT. Translation: CSVEVPKGLDTDTQYF.

This clone has just a few counts. The chain links TRBV5-1 to TRBJ2-2; the match to TRBD2 covers 9 bases. Germline CDR1 reads SGHRS; CDR2 reads YFSETQ. V dropped 4 bases and J dropped 7; count of bases not matched to a gene: 8. The CDR3 extends over 15 amino acids. The CDR3 protein is CASSPGAGGFGELFF. The DNA of the CDR3 is TGCGCCAGCAGCCCCGGAGCGGGGGGTTTCGGGGAGCTGTTTTTT.

This clone was counted only a few times. The chain carries TRBV19 and TRBJ1-2, with a tentative D call TRBD1 (5 bases). The ends were cut back, 0 bases at V and 6 bases at J, with 8 bases in the middle. In germline, CDR1 is LNHDA, CDR2 SQIVND (reference sequence). The CDR3 runs to 13 residues. Here the CDR3 reads CASSIEGLDGYTF. The CDR3 DNA reads as TGTGCCAGTAGTATAGAGGGGCTGGATGGCTACACCTTC. Looking up the rest from reference TRBV19 and TRBJ1-2 gives the full variable domain: DGGITQSPKYLFRKEGQNVTLSCEQNLNHDAMYWYRQDPGQGLRLIYYSQIVNDFQKGDIAEGYSVSREKKESFPLTVTSAQKNPTAFYLCASSIEGLDGYTFGSGTRLTVV.

About this clone: The same CDR3 is also encoded by other DNA sequences in this sample. V and J are TRBV18 and TRBJ2-7; TRBD1 matches at 7 bases. This CDR3 spans 14 amino acids. The germline V gene encodes CDR1 KGHSH and CDR2 LQKENI. The J segment lost 1 base and the V segment lost 3 bases, leaving 3 bases of the junction unmatched. The CDR3 region has the DNA TGTGCCAGCTCACCGGGACAGTCATCCTACGAGCAGTACTTC. As protein: CASSPGQSSYEQYF.

A few counts support this clone. The chain combines TRBV5-1 with TRBJ1-1; 7 bases are a match to TRBD1. CDR1 SGHRS and CDR2 YFSETQ come from the germline V gene. Unmatched junction bases numbered 6, after V lost 0 bases and J lost 4 bases. The CDR3 runs to 15 residues. CDR3 residues: CASSLDPGGGTEAFF. The CDR3 region has the DNA TGCGCCAGCAGCTTGGATCCAGGGGGTGGCACTGAAGCTTTCTTT.